This TCR beta chain was recovered during a study of blood T cell repertoires in COVID-19. For the study at large: Collection of acute and convalescent COVID-19 samples took place in the United States, Italy and Spain. Sources were T cells, B-cell-depleted T cells, or PBMCs; the material itself was cDNA or gDNA.

Authors' analysis steps: Reference gene primer amplification yielded estimated nucleated cell counts. TCRdb's table, derived via immunoSEQ multiplex PCR, lists solely in-frame clones and lacks some. V and J calls and clone size are as listed in that table; D and trimming were resolved from the DNA. The sample has under 170,000 clones; 87% are singletons. This CDR3 is built from 15 residues. Trimming removed 6 bases from V and 7 bases from J; junction bases left unmatched: 11. The germline V gene has CDR1 MNHEY and CDR2 SVGAGI. The source material was peripheral blood. The V gene is TRBV6-5, the J gene TRBJ2-1; TRBD2 agrees at 8 bases. The TCR sequence derives from a woman in her sixties or seventies with active or convalescent COVID-19. The CDR3 region is CASSLKVTGGNEQFF. The CDR3 DNA follows: TGTGCCAGCAGCCTAAAGGTCACGGGAGGGAATGAGCAGTTCTTC.